The T cell receptor (beta chain) described here comes from a study of blood T cells in healthy people across ages. A second PCR of about 6 to 11 cycles used a sample-barcoded 5' primer and a J-beta primer mix. TCRdb re-called the 5' RACE reads through MiXCR, storing one row per CDR3 protein. This sample has roughly 680,000 distinct CDR3 sequences, with under 25% found just once. The CDR3 contains 18 residues. The V segment lost 1 base and the J segment 4 bases; nucleotides outside the gene matches: 10. Germline V lookup: CDR1 SEHNR, CDR2 FQNEAQ (reference sequence). This clonotype showed up many times.

The sequenced sample consisted of blood. This clonotype was sampled from an older man in good health. The chain is built from TRBV7-9 and TRBJ2-2; 9 bases match TRBD2. CDR3 region: CASSLVASGIFFTGELFF. In DNA, the CDR3 is TGTGCCAGCAGCTTAGTCGCTAGCGGGATCTTCTTCACCGGGGAGCTGTTTTTT.